These 22 T cell receptor beta chains were sequenced from one sample in a study of blood T cell repertoires in COVID-19. TCRdb's table, derived via immunoSEQ multiplex PCR, lists solely in-frame clones and lacks some. Among 71,000 or so clones listed, about 80% were seen once. Sample: peripheral blood. The receptors shown here come from a man aged 70 or older with acute or convalescent COVID-19.

V and J are TRBV18 and TRBJ1-2; D is unresolved. Between the trimmed V and J ends, which lost 3 bases and 0 bases, there was a span of 11 bases. In germline, CDR1 is KGHSH, CDR2 LQKENI. This CDR3 has 15 residues. This CDR3 reads CASSPIVETNYGYTF. For the CDR3, the DNA is TGTGCCAGCTCACCCATTGTAGAAACTAACTATGGCTACACCTTC.

The gene calls are TRBV30 and TRBJ1-1, with D possibly being TRBD1 (5 bases). This CDR3 spans 16 amino acids. Germline CDR1 is GTSNPN and CDR2 is SVGIG (reference sequence). Trimming took 5 bases from V and 3 from J, leaving 22 bases between them. CDR3 amino acids: CAWGTGEWGLDTEAFF. As DNA, the CDR3 is TGTGCCTGGGGGACGGGAGAGTGGGGACTGGACACTGAAGCTTTCTTT.

The chain links TRBV9 to TRBJ1-2; D possibly corresponds to TRBD1 (6 bases). The CDR3 contains 12 residues. V dropped 5 bases and J dropped 7 bases, with 12 bases sitting between them. CDR1 and CDR2 from the germline V gene are SGDLS and YYNGEE. CDR3 amino acids: CASRSGDGGYTF. The CDR3 DNA is TGTGCCAGCAGATCAGGGGATGGTGGCTACACCTTC.

The V gene is TRBV3-1 (or the pseudogene TRBV3-2), the J gene TRBJ2-7; 8 bases match TRBD1. The J segment lost 4 bases and the V segment lost 4 bases, leaving 9 bases of the junction unmatched. Germline V lookup: CDR1 LGHDT, CDR2 YNNKEL (reference sequence). This CDR3 region has 15 residues. The CDR3 region is CASSPAAGGQYEQYF. Written as DNA, the CDR3 is TGTGCCAGCAGCCCCGCGGCAGGGGGCCAGTACGAGCAGTACTTC.

The chain uses TRBV7-8 and TRBJ1-3; the D is unclear. The germline V and J ends were trimmed by 2 bases and 0 bases, with 8 bases remaining between them. Germline values: CDR1 SGHVS, CDR2 FQNEAQ. The CDR3 has 15 residues. The DNA for the CDR3 is TGTGCCAGCAGCTTATGGTTGAGCTCTGGAAACACCATATATTTT. This sequence encodes CASSLWLSSGNTIYF.

The V and J genes are TRBV9 and TRBJ2-5; perhaps TRBD2 as D (5 bases). CDR1 is SGDLS, CDR2 YYNGEE, per germline. Trimming pared 2 bases from V and 5 bases from J, leaving 25 bases between. CDR3 size: 18 residues. As DNA, the CDR3 is TGTGCCAGCAGCGTGCCTAGGAATAGCGATAATAAACAGGAGACCCAGTACTTC. Amino acids: CASSVPRNSDNKQETQYF.

The sample holds a few counts of this clone. This chain joins TRBV24-1 and TRBJ1-1, with a possible D match to TRBD1 (6 bases). Germline V gene sequence: CDR1 KGHDR, CDR2 SFDVKD. The V and J ends lost 7 bases and 0 bases respectively, with 8 bases between them. The CDR3 has 13 residues. Here the CDR3 DNA reads TGTGCCACCAGGACAGGAATGAACACTGAAGCTTTCTTT. Amino acids: CATRTGMNTEAFF.

J is TRBJ2-1 and V is TRBV19; 12 bases line up with TRBD2. V gave up 1 base and J gave up 9 bases; unmatched junction bases: 4. Looked up from germline, CDR1 is LNHDA and CDR2 is SQIVND (reference sequence). The CDR3 is made up of 15 amino acids. CDR3 nucleotides: TGTGCCAGTAGTATAGGACTAGCGGGAGCGGTTGAGCAGTTCTTC. It translates to CASSIGLAGAVEQFF.

This clone was detected only once. The rearrangement links TRBV5-5 to TRBJ2-7; TRBD1 matches 8 bases. The CDR3 loop spans 14 amino acids. V gave up 4 bases and J gave up 4 bases; unmatched junction bases: 7. Looked up from germline, CDR1 is SGHKS and CDR2 is YYEKEE (reference sequence). The chain's CDR3 is CASSAPTGVYEQYF. The CDR3 nucleotides are TGTGCCAGCAGCGCCCCGACAGGGGTTTACGAGCAGTACTTC.

The chain recombines TRBV27 with TRBJ2-2; 8 nucleotides agree with TRBD2. The CDR3 sequence is 17 residues long. Germline values: CDR1 MNHEY, CDR2 SMNVEV (reference sequence). Germline trimming cut 3 bases from V and 1 base from J; bases unmatched to any gene: 7. The CDR3 sequence is CASSLLRSGGNTGELFF. For the CDR3, the DNA is TGTGCCAGCAGTTTGCTCAGGAGCGGGGGGAACACCGGGGAGCTGTTTTTT.

A single count supports this clone. The rearrangement joins TRBV5-1 to TRBJ1-4; D unclear. The V gene's germline CDR1 is SGHRS and CDR2 YFSETQ. Trimming took off 9 bases at V and 2 bases at J, with 14 bases between the two ends. CDR3 length equals 14 residues. This chain's CDR3 is CANIDAQTNEKLFF. The CDR3 region has the DNA TGCGCCAATATTGATGCACAGACTAATGAAAAACTGTTTTTT.

The rearrangement links TRBV5-1 to TRBJ1-2, with 8 bases lining up with TRBD1. The CDR3 totals 14 residues. After removal of 0 bases from V and 6 bases from J, the junction contained 4 bases not matched to a gene. Germline V gene lookup returns CDR1 SGHRS and CDR2 YFSETQ. The chain's CDR3 is CASSLGRGQDGYTF. DNA of the CDR3: TGCGCCAGCAGCTTGGGCAGGGGGCAGGATGGCTACACCTTC.

The J gene is TRBJ2-3, the V gene TRBV28; TRBD1 is a possible D gene (6 bases). This CDR3 is built from 14 residues. V was cut by 2 bases and J by 2 bases, with 8 bases left in between. Germline CDR1 is MDHEN and CDR2 is SYDVKM. CDR3 bases: TGTGCCAGCAGTTTACAGGGGCCCACAGATACGCAGTATTTT. It yields the protein CASSLQGPTDTQYF. Full variable domain (remainder filled in from reference TRBV28 and TRBJ2-3): DVKVTQSSRYLVKRTGEKVFLECVQDMDHENMFWYRQDPGLGLRLIYFSYDVKMKEKGDIPEGYSVSREKKERFSLILESASTNQTSMYLCASSLQGPTDTQYFGPGTRLTVL.

The chain combines TRBV11-2 with TRBJ1-1, with TRBD1 matching over 9 bases. V lost 5 bases, J lost 3 bases, and 7 bases stayed unmatched. The length of the CDR3 is 15 residues. CDR1 is SGHAT and CDR2 is FQNNGV in the germline V gene. The DNA for the CDR3 is TGTGCCAGCAGCCTGGGACAGGGACTAGACACTGAAGCTTTCTTT. Its translation is CASSLGQGLDTEAFF.

The chain recombines TRBV5-4 with TRBJ2-1, with D perhaps TRBD1 (5 bases). The CDR3 is 15 residues long. V gave up 2 bases and J gave up 5 bases, with 14 bases separating them. The germline CDR1 and CDR2 sequences are SGHNT and YYREEE (reference sequence). The CDR3 sequence: CASSFGAWVDNEQFF. The CDR3 DNA sequence: TGTGCCAGCAGCTTTGGGGCCTGGGTTGACAATGAGCAGTTCTTC.

The chain carries TRBV3-1 (or the pseudogene TRBV3-2) and TRBJ2-7, with 9 bases fitting TRBD2. This CDR3 is 15 amino acids long. Germline CDR1 and CDR2: LGHDT and YNNKEL (reference sequence). The V segment lost 3 bases and the J segment 4 bases; nucleotides outside the gene matches: 7. CDR3 nucleotide sequence: TGTGCCAGCAGCCAGGCTAGCGGGACCTATTACGAGCAGTACTTC. Its protein is CASSQASGTYYEQYF.

This clone occurred once. CDR3 sequence (DNA): TGTGCCAGCAGCCATAGAGCAGCCGGGGAGCAGTATTTT. This codes for CASSHRAAGEQYF. The chain recombines TRBV3-1 (or the pseudogene TRBV3-2) with TRBJ2-3; D might be TRBD2 (5 bases). There are 13 residues in the CDR3. Trimming left V 3 bases short and J 11 bases short, with 15 bases between. The germline CDR1 and CDR2 sequences are LGHDT and YNNKEL (reference sequence).

The chain links TRBV18 to TRBJ2-7; the match to TRBD2 covers 12 bases. From germline, CDR1 is KGHSH and CDR2 LQKENI. Germline trimming cut 6 bases from V and 2 bases from J; bases unmatched to any gene: 8. This CDR3 spans 16 amino acids. CDR3 in amino acids: CASSPGLAGKTYEQYF. The CDR3 DNA sequence: TGTGCCAGCTCTCCGGGACTAGCGGGTAAGACCTACGAGCAGTACTTC.

The CDR3 sequence is CATSRGGQNTEAFF. The CDR3, as DNA: TGTGCCACCAGCAGAGGGGGACAGAACACTGAAGCTTTCTTT. V is TRBV15 and J is TRBJ1-1; a weak D match, TRBD1 (6 bases). From germline, CDR1 is LNHNV and CDR2 YYDKDF (reference sequence). CDR3 length equals 14 residues. Trimming left V 1 base short and J 1 base short, with 7 bases between.

This chain links TRBV14 with TRBJ1-1; no clear D gene. The CDR3 loop spans 15 amino acids. Germline CDR1 is SGHDN and CDR2 is FVKESK. The ends were cut back, 1 base at V and 0 bases at J, with 9 bases in the middle. The CDR3 coding sequence is TGTGCCAGCAGCCAAGCTCTTTTAATGAACACTGAAGCTTTCTTT. The encoded protein is CASSQALLMNTEAFF.

The chain combines TRBV30 with TRBJ1-2; 9 bases map to TRBD1. This CDR3 is built from 12 residues. Germline CDR1 GTSNPN, CDR2 SVGIG (reference sequence). V was clipped by 8 bases and J by 3 bases; unmatched bases: 4. The CDR3: CAGRQGDYGYTF. The DNA of the CDR3 is TGTGCCGGGCGACAGGGGGACTATGGCTACACCTTC. The full variable domain, completed using reference TRBV30 and TRBJ1-2, is SQTIHQWPATLVQPVGSPLSLECTVEGTSNPNLYWYRQAAGRGLQLLFYSVGIGQISSEVPQNLSASRPQDRQFILSSKKLLLSDSGFYLCAGRQGDYGYTFGSGTRLTVV.

This clone was found once. The CDR3 spells CASRSGGGRGSYEQYF. The DNA for the CDR3 is TGTGCCAGCCGATCCGGGGGGGGTCGGGGCTCCTACGAGCAGTACTTC. The chain combines TRBV6-6 with TRBJ2-7, with 8 bases lining up with TRBD2. The V segment lost 8 bases and the J segment 0 bases; nucleotides outside the gene matches: 12. From germline, CDR1 is MNHNY and CDR2 SVGAGI (reference sequence). This CDR3 region has 16 residues.